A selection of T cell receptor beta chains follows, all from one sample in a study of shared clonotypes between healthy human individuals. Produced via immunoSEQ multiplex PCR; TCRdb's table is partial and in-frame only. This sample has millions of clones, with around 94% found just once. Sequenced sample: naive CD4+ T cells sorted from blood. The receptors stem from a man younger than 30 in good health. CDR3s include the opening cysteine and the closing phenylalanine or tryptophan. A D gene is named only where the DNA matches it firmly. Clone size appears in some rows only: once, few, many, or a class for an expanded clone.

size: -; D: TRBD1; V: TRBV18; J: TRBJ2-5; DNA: TGTGCCAGCTCACCTCGACAGGGCCAAGAGACCCAGTACTTC; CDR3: CASSPRQGQETQYF
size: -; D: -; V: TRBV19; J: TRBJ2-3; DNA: TGTGCCAGTAGTATAGGTCCCTGGGGGACAGATACGCAGTATTTT; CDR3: CASSIGPWGTDTQYF
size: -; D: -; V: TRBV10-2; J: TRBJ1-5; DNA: TGCGCCAGCAGCCCCCTGGGGGGGGGAGGCAATCAGCCCCAGCATTTT; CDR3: CASSPLGGGGNQPQHF
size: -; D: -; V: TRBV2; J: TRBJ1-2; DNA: TGTGCCAGCAGTGGGGGAGGTAGCTATGGCTACACCTTC; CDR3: CASSGGGSYGYTF
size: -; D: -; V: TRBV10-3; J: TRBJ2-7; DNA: TGTGCCATCAGCCCTCAGGGGCTCCTGTCCTACGAGCAGTACTTC; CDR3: CAISPQGLLSYEQYF
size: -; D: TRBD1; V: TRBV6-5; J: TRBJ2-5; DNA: TGTGCCAGCAGTTATCTAACAGGGGGAGAGACCCAGTACTTC; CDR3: CASSYLTGGETQYF
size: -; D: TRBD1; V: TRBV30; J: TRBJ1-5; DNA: TGTGCCTGGAGTGAACAGGGGTTGCTCAATCAGCCCCAGCATTTT; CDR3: CAWSEQGLLNQPQHF
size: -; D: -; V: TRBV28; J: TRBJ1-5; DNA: TGTGCCAGCTTGCGGGGGGGATCTCAGCCCCAGCATTTT; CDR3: CASLRGGSQPQHF
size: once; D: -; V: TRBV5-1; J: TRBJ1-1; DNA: TGCGCCAGCAGCTTGTTGGGTTTTGACACTGAAGCTTTCTTT; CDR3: CASSLLGFDTEAFF
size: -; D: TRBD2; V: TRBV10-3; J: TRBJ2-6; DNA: TGTGCCATCAGTGGTAGCGGGGTCTCTGGGGCCAACGTCCTGACTTTC; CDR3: CAISGSGVSGANVLTF
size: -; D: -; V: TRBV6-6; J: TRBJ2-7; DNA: TGTGCCAGCAGGCAGACCACTAGCTCCTACGAGCAGTACTTC; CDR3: CASRQTTSSYEQYF
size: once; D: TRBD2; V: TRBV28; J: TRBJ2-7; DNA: TGTGCCAGCAGTTCCGGAGCGTACGCGGGGGGTCCCTACGAGCAGTACTTC; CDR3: CASSSGAYAGGPYEQYF
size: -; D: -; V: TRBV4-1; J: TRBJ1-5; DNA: TGCGCCAGCAGCCTACAGGGTACCAATCAGCCCCAGCATTTT; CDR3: CASSLQGTNQPQHF
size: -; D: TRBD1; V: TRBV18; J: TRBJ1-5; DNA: TGTGCCAGCTCACCAACACAGGGGACCCTCAATCAGCCCCAGCATTTT; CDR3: CASSPTQGTLNQPQHF
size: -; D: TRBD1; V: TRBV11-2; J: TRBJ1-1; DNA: TGTGCCAGCAGCTTAGGGAGGGGGCAAGGTGAAGCTTTCTTT; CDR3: CASSLGRGQGEAFF
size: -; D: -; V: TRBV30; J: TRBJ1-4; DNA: TGTGCCTGCCGGGACATGTACAATGAAAAACTGTTTTTT; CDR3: CACRDMYNEKLFF
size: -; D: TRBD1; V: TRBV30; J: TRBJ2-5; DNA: TGTGCCTGGAGGCATGGACAGGGGGTAATCATGGAGACCCAGTACTTC; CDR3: CAWRHGQGVIMETQYF
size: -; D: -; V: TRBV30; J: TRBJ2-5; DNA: TGTGCCTGGAACCCTTCGGAAGAGACCCAGTACTTC; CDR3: CAWNPSEETQYF
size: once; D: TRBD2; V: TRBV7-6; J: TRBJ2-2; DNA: TGTGCCAGCAGCCTTAATAGCGGGCTCGCGAATAGGGAGCTGTTTTTT; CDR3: CASSLNSGLANRELFF
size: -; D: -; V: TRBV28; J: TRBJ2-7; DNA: TGTGCCAGCAGCTCCCGGGACGGTCCTTACGAGCAGTACTTC; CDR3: CASSSRDGPYEQYF
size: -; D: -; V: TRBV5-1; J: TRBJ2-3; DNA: TGCGCCAGCAGCTTGGCCGGTTTCCCAGATACGCAGTATTTT; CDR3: CASSLAGFPDTQYF
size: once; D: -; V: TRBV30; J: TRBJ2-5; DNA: TGTGCCTGGAGTGGACACCCCGGTGAGACCCAGTACTTC; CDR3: CAWSGHPGETQYF
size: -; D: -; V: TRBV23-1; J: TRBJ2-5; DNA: TGCGCCAGCAGTCAAAGTAAGGGCAGGGAGTCTCTCGTCCAAGAGACCCAGTACTTC; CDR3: CASSQSKGRESLVQETQYF
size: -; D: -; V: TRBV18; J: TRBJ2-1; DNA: TGTGCCAGCTCTCCTTTTGGAGGGGGGCCCAACAATGAGCAGTTCTTC; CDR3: CASSPFGGGPNNEQFF
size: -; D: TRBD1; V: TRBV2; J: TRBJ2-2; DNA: TGTGCCAGCAGTTCGGGACAGATTACCGGGGAGCTGTTTTTT; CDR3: CASSSGQITGELFF
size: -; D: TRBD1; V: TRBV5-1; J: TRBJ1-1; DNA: TGCGCCAGCAGCCTTGATAGGACAGGGCGAAACACTGAAGCTTTCTTT; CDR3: CASSLDRTGRNTEAFF
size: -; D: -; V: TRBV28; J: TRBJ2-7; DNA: TGTGCCAGCAGTGTCGGGACAGTCAGGAGGGGCGAGCAGTACTTC; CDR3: CASSVGTVRRGEQYF
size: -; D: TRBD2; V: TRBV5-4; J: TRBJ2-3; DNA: TGTGCCAGCAGACCCCGGGGGGGCACAGATACGCAGTATTTT; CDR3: CASRPRGGTDTQYF
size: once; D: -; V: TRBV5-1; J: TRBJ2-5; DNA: TGCGCCAGCAACCCAGGACACCCAGAGACCCAGTACTTC; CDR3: CASNPGHPETQYF
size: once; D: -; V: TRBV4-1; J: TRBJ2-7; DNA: TGCGCCAGCAGCCAAGAGGTGAGCTCCTACGAGCAGTACTTC; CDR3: CASSQEVSSYEQYF
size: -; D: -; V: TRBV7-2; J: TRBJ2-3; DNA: TGTGCCAGCAGCTTCGGCGTCACAGATACGCAGTATTTT; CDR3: CASSFGVTDTQYF
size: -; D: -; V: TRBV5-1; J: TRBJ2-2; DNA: TGCGCCAGCAGCTTGGGAGGGGCAGCGACCGGGGAGCTGTTTTTT; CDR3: CASSLGGAATGELFF
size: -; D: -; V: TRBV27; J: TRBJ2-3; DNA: TGTGCCACCCACTACGGAGATACGCAGTATTTT; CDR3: CATHYGDTQYF
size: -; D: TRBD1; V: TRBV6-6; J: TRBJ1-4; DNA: TGTGCCAGCAGCCAACTTTCAGACAGGGCGAAACTGTTTTTT; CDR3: CASSQLSDRAKLFF
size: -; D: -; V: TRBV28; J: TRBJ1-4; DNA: TGTGCCAGCAGTTATCTAACAGGGACGGCTAATGAAAAACTGTTTTTT; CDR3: CASSYLTGTANEKLFF
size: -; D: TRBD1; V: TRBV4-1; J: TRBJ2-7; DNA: TGCGCCAGCAGCCAGGATCCGGGACAGGGGGTTACCTACGAGCAGTACTTC; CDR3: CASSQDPGQGVTYEQYF
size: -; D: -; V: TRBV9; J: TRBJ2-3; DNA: TGTGCCAGCAGCGTAATAGCGGATGCCACAGATACGCAGTATTTT; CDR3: CASSVIADATDTQYF
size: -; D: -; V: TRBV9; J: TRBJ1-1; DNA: TGTGCCAGCAGCGTAGGAGGTAGGGGCACTGAAGCTTTCTTT; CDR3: CASSVGGRGTEAFF
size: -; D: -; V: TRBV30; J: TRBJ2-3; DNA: TGTGCCTGGAGTGTAAGGGGGGCCTCTAGCACAGATACGCAGTATTTT; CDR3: CAWSVRGASSTDTQYF
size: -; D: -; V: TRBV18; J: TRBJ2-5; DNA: TGTGCCAGCTCACCTACCCCCCTAGGGAAAGAGACCCAGTACTTC; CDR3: CASSPTPLGKETQYF
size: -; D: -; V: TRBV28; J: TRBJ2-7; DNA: TGTGCCAGCAGTTATTGGGGATACGAGCAGTACTTC; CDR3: CASSYWGYEQYF
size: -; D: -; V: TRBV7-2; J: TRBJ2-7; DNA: TGTGCCAGCAGCTCTGGCTGGGGGGTCGCCTACGAGCAGTACTTC; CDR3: CASSSGWGVAYEQYF
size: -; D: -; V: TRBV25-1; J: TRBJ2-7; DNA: TGTGCCAGCAGTGATAGGGGCCCCGAGCAGTACTTC; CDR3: CASSDRGPEQYF
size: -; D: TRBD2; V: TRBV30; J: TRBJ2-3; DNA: TGTGCCTGGAGTGTAGCGGGGGGGAGCACAGATACGCAGTATTTT; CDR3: CAWSVAGGSTDTQYF
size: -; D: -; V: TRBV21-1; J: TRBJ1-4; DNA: TGTGCCAGCGCCCACCCAACAGAAAAACAAAAACTGTTTTTT; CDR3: CASAHPTEKQKLFF
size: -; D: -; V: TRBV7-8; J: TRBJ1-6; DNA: TGTGCCAGCAGCTTAGAACGGTTTAATTCACCCCTCCACTTT; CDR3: CASSLERFNSPLHF